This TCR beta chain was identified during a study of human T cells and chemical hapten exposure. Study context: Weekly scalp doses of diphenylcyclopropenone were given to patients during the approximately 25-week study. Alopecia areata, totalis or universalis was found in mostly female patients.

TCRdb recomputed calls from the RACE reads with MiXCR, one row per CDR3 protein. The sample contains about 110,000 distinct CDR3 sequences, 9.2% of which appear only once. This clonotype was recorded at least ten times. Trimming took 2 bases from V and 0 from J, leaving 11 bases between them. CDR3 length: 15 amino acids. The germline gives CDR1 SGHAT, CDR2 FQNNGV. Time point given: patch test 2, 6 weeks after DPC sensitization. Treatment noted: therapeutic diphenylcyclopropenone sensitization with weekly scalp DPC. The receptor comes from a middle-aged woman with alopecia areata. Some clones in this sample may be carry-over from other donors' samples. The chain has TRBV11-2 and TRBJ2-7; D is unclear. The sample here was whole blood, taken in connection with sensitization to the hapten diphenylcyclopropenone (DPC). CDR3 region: CASSLNQDPSYEQYF. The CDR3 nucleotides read TGTGCCAGCAGCTTAAACCAGGACCCCTCCTACGAGCAGTACTTC.